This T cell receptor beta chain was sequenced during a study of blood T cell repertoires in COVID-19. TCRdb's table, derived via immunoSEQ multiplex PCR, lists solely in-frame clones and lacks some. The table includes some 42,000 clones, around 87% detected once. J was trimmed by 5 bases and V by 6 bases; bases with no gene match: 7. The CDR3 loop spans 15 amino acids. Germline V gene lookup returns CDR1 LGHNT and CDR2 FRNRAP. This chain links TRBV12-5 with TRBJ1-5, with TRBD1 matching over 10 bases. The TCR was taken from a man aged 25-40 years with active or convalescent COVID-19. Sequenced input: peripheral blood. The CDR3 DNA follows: TGTGCTAGTGGACCCGGGACAGGGGACTATCAGCCCCAGCATTTT. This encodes CASGPGTGDYQPQHF.